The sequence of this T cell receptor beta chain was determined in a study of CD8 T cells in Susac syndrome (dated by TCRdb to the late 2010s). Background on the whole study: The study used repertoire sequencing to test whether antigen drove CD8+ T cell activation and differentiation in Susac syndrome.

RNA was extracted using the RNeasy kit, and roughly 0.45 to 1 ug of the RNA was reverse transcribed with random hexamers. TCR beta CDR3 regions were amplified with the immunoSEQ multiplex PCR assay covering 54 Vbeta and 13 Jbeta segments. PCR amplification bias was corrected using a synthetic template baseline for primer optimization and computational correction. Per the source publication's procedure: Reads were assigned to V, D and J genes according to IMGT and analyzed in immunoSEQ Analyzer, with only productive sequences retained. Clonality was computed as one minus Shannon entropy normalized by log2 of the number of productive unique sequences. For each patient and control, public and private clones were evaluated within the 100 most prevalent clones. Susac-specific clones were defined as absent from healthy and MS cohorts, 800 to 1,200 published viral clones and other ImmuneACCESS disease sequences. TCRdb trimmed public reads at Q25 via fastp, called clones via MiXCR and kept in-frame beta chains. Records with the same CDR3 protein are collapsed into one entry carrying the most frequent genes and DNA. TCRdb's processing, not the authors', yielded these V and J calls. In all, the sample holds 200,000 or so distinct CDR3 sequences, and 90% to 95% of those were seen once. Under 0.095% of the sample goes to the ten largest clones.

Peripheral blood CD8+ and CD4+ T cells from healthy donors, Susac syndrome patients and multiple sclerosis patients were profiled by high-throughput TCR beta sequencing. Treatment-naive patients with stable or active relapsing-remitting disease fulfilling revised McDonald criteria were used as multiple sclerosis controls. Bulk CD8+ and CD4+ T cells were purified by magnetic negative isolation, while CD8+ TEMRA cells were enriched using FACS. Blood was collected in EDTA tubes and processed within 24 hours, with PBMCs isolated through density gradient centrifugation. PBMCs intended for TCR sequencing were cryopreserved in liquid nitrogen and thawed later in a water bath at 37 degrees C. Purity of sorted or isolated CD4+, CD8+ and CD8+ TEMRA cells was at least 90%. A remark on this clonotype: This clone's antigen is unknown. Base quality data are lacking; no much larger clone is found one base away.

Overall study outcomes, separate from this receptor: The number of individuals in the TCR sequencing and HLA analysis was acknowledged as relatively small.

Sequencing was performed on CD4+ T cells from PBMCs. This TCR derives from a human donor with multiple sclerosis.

The bases are TGCGCCAGCAGCCCCCGGACTTCGAACACCGGGGAGCTGTTTTTT. Its translation is CASSPRTSNTGELFF. This receptor chain uses TRBV5-1 and TRBJ2-2; matching of 5 bases hints at TRBD2 as the D gene. The CDR3 spans 15 residues, from the cysteine through the phenylalanine. The retained sequence is limited to the CDR3, 45 bases, with the frame set at the first base. The V and J ends are trimmed by 4 bases and 0 bases, leaving 10 bases between them. As encoded in the germline V gene, CDR1 is SGHRS while CDR2 is YFSETQ.